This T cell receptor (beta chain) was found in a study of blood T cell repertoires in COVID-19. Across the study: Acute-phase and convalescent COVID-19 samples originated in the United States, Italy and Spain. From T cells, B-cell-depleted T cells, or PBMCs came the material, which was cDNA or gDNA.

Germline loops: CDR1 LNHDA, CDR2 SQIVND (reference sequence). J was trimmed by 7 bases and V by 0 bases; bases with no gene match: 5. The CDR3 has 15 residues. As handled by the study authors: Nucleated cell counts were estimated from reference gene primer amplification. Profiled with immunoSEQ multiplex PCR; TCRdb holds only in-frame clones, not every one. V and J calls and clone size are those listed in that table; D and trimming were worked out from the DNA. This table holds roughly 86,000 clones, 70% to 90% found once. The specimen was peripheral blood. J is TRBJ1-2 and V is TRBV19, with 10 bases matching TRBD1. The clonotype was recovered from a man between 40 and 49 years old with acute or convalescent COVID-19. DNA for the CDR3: TGTGCCAGTAGTATAGACCGGGACAGGGGCCTTGGCTACACCTTC. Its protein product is CASSIDRDRGLGYTF.